This T cell receptor beta chain was sequenced in a study of blood T cell repertoires in COVID-19. Study details: Material from acute and convalescent COVID-19 was sourced from the United States, Italy and Spain. Sources were T cells, B-cell-depleted T cells, or PBMCs; the material itself was cDNA or gDNA.

Original processing notes: Estimation of nucleated cell counts relied on the amplification of reference gene primers. Libraries were prepared by immunoSEQ multiplex PCR; TCRdb keeps only in-frame clonotypes and omits some of them. V, J and clone size were drawn from that table, and D and trimming were deduced from the DNA. The repertoire has about 200,000 clones, around 90% of them found once; the top ten carry 6.5%. The receptor was isolated from a man aged 60-69 years who had recovered from COVID-19. The sequencing input was peripheral blood.

The chain's CDR3 is CASSGSSYEQYF. For the CDR3, the DNA is TGTGCCAGCAGCGGGAGCTCCTACGAGCAGTACTTC. The rearrangement uses TRBV9 and TRBJ2-7; D call uncertain. Trimming took 3 bases from V and 0 from J, leaving 4 bases between them. In germline, CDR1 is SGDLS, CDR2 YYNGEE. The CDR3 sequence is 12 residues long.